The 31 T cell receptor beta chains given below trace back to one sample, sequenced in a study of cytomegalovirus exposure and HLA in healthy donors. Clones were sequenced by immunoSEQ multiplex PCR, and TCRdb holds only the in-frame ones, with some missing. The sample lists 200,000 to 300,000 clones; about 86% were seen once. The specimen sequenced was PBMCs. The receptors come from a woman under 40 in good health and CMV-seropositive.

The V gene is TRBV6-5, the J gene TRBJ2-3; TRBD2 aligns across 10 bases. The CDR3 contains 15 residues. Germline lookup yields CDR1 MNHEY and CDR2 SVGAGI. J lost 8 bases, V lost 6 bases, and 11 bases had no gene match. The CDR3 loop reads CASSKTSGPRGTQYF. The CDR3 bases are TGTGCCAGCAGCAAGACTAGCGGGCCCCGGGGTACGCAGTATTTT.

The rearrangement uses TRBV5-6 and TRBJ1-2; D ambiguous. This CDR3 spans 13 amino acids. CDR1 and CDR2 from the germline V gene are SGHDT and YYEEEE. V was pared by 3 bases and J by 4 bases, with 10 bases between. CDR3 sequence reads: CASSSELPYGYTF. CDR3 coding DNA: TGTGCCAGCAGCTCCGAGTTACCCTATGGCTACACCTTC.

This sequence joins TRBV2 and TRBJ2-3; TRBD2 matches 7 bases. This CDR3 comprises 15 residues. Germline assignment: CDR1 SNHLY and CDR2 FYNNEI. With 6 bases clipped from V and 5 bases from J, the junction kept 11 bases outside the gene matches. CDR3 loop: CASRYGLGLGDTQYF. Written as DNA, the CDR3 is TGTGCCAGCAGATACGGACTAGGGCTTGGAGATACGCAGTATTTT.

The chain couples TRBV29-1 to TRBJ2-1, with 12 nucleotides matching TRBD2. In germline, CDR1 is SQVTM, CDR2 ANQGSEA. The CDR3 extends over 15 amino acids. V was clipped by 5 bases and J by 7 bases; unmatched bases: 9. The CDR3 region has the DNA TGCAGCGTTCACAGGACTAGCGGGATCTGGAATGAGCAGTTCTTC. Protein sequence: CSVHRTSGIWNEQFF.

The chain has TRBV11-2 and TRBJ1-2; 7 bases align to TRBD1. Looked up from germline, CDR1 is SGHAT and CDR2 is FQNNGV. Trimming cost V 0 bases and J 8 bases; bases outside gene matches: 15. The length of the CDR3 is 17 residues. CDR3 sequence: CASSLDRQGTPLGGYTF. For the CDR3, the DNA is TGTGCCAGCAGCTTAGATCGACAGGGCACCCCGCTCGGGGGCTACACCTTC.

V usage is TRBV5-1 and J usage is TRBJ2-1, with 8 bases fitting TRBD2. From germline, CDR1 is SGHRS and CDR2 YFSETQ. The CDR3 has 15 residues. Trimming took 0 bases from V and 9 from J; bases not matched to a gene: 8. CDR3 residues: CASSLEGLVMSEQFF. The CDR3, as DNA: TGCGCCAGCAGCTTGGAGGGACTAGTTATGAGTGAGCAGTTCTTC.

This clone showed up many times. This sequence joins TRBV28 and TRBJ2-7, with 8 bases fitting TRBD2. The CDR3 consists of 14 residues. Germline V gene sequence: CDR1 MDHEN, CDR2 SYDVKM. Trimming at V came to 5 bases and at J to 5 bases, leaving 8 bases not matched to a gene. DNA for the CDR3: TGTGCCAGCAGTAAACGAAAGCGGGAGAACGAGCAGTACTTC. This translates into CASSKRKRENEQYF.

The chain combines TRBV27 with TRBJ2-6; D is unresolved. Trimming took 4 bases from V and 0 from J, leaving 13 bases between them. This CDR3 region has 17 residues. Germline assignment: CDR1 MNHEY and CDR2 SMNVEV (reference sequence). CDR3 in DNA: TGTGCCAGCAGTTCCCACCAACTGATCTCTGGGGCCAACGTCCTGACTTTC. This gives the protein CASSSHQLISGANVLTF.

This clone came up a few times. This chain connects TRBV18 to TRBJ1-1, with D hard to call. Per the germline V gene, CDR1 is KGHSH and CDR2 is LQKENI. V gave up 6 bases and J gave up 4 bases, with 12 bases separating them. The CDR3 length is 13 residues. Written as DNA, the CDR3 is TGTGCCAGCTCTCCCGGGGATATCACTGAAGCTTTCTTT. Amino acid sequence: CASSPGDITEAFF.

The genes are TRBV9 and TRBJ2-1, with 9 bases that match TRBD2. The V segment lost 3 bases and the J segment 6 bases; nucleotides outside the gene matches: 10. The CDR3 has 16 residues. Germline CDR1 is SGDLS and CDR2 is YYNGEE. In nucleotides, the CDR3 is TGTGCCAGCAGCGCGCGGGGGGGGAATACTCCCAATGAGCAGTTCTTC. Protein product: CASSARGGNTPNEQFF.

The chain combines TRBV27 with TRBJ2-1; a possible D gene is TRBD2 (6 bases). The ends were cut back, 2 bases at V and 0 bases at J, with 8 bases in the middle. Germline V gene data show CDR1 as MNHEY and CDR2 as SMNVEV (reference sequence). There are 15 residues in the CDR3. In DNA form, the CDR3 reads TGTGCCAGCAGTTTAGGAGGGCCCTCCTACAATGAGCAGTTCTTC. Its protein is CASSLGGPSYNEQFF.

The chain is built from TRBV6-4 and TRBJ2-2, with 7 bases matching TRBD2. The CDR3 is 13 residues long. Germline trimming cut 6 bases from V and 2 bases from J; bases unmatched to any gene: 0. Germline CDR1 and CDR2: MRHNA and SNTAGT. In DNA form, the CDR3 reads TGTGCCAGCAGAGCGGGAAACACCGGGGAGCTGTTTTTT. It specifies CASRAGNTGELFF.

CDR3 loop: CASSHRDLETQYF. The CDR3 nucleotides are TGTGCCAGCAGCCACCGGGACTTGGAGACCCAGTACTTC. The chain has TRBV7-2 and TRBJ2-5; possible D gene TRBD2, 6 bases. Per the germline V gene, CDR1 is SGHTA and CDR2 is FQGNSA. V was shortened by 5 bases and J by 5 bases, with 12 bases between the two germline ends. The CDR3 is made up of 13 amino acids. The entire variable domain, with the rest obtained from reference TRBV7-2 and TRBJ2-5, is as follows: GAGVSQSPSNKVTEKGKDVELRCDPISGHTALYWYRQSLGQGLEFLIYFQGNSAPDKSGLPSDRFSAERTGGSVSTLTIQRTQQEDSAVYLCASSHRDLETQYFGPGTRLLVL.

The chain is built from TRBV29-1 and TRBJ2-6, with 9 positions matching TRBD1. CDR1 and CDR2 from the germline V gene are SQVTM and ANQGSEA. The CDR3 contains 16 residues. Unmatched junction bases numbered 5, after V lost 5 bases and J lost 0 bases. This CDR3 reads CSVRQGVSSGANVLTF. CDR3 sequence (DNA): TGCAGCGTTCGACAGGGGGTTAGCTCTGGGGCCAACGTCCTGACTTTC.

The gene calls are TRBV6-6 and TRBJ2-2; D is undetermined. This CDR3 is built from 14 residues. Germline assignment: CDR1 MNHNY and CDR2 SVGAGI (reference sequence). Trimming stripped 7 bases from V and 0 bases from J, with 9 bases between. The CDR3: CASTGTANTGELFF. For the CDR3, the DNA is TGTGCCAGCACAGGAACAGCGAACACCGGGGAGCTGTTTTTT.

This clone was picked up one time. The V call is TRBV19, the J call TRBJ1-5; D is uncertain. This CDR3 spans 15 amino acids. With 1 base removed from V and 3 bases from J, the gap between germline ends came to 10 bases. From germline, CDR1 is LNHDA and CDR2 SQIVND (reference sequence). The DNA for the CDR3 is TGTGCCAGTAGTATAGTCCGGGGAATCAATCAGCCCCAGCATTTT. Its protein product is CASSIVRGINQPQHF. The full variable domain, completed using reference TRBV19 and TRBJ1-5, is DGGITQSPKYLFRKEGQNVTLSCEQNLNHDAMYWYRQDPGQGLRLIYYSQIVNDFQKGDIAEGYSVSREKKESFPLTVTSAQKNPTAFYLCASSIVRGINQPQHFGDGTRLSIL.

The chain uses TRBV11-2 and TRBJ1-1, with TRBD1 matching 8 bases. CDR1 is SGHAT, CDR2 FQNNGV, per germline. V shed 4 bases, J shed 5 bases, and the junction held 9 bases outside the gene matches. This CDR3 region has 15 residues. The CDR3 spells CASSSQGAFSTEAFF. The CDR3 coding sequence is TGTGCCAGCAGCTCCCAGGGGGCGTTTAGTACTGAAGCTTTCTTT.

Turning to this clone: At one end, the junction sequence differs from germline, possibly due to a read error. The chain couples TRBV7-7 to TRBJ2-5, with 11 bases aligning to TRBD1. This CDR3 is 16 amino acids long. From germline, CDR1 is SSHAT and CDR2 FNYEAQ (reference sequence). The CDR3 protein is CASSPGTGGRQETQYF. DNA for the CDR3: TGTGCTAGCAGCCCTGGGACAGGGGGAAGACAAGAGACCCAGTACTTC. Based on the CDR3 plus reference TRBV7-7 and TRBJ2-5, the full variable domain is GAGVSQSPRYKVTKRGQDVTLRCDPISSHATLYWYQQALGQGPEFLTYFNYEAQPDKSGLPSDRFSAERPEGSISTLTIQRTEQRDSAMYRCASSPGTGGRQETQYFGPGTRLLVL.

J is TRBJ2-1 and V is TRBV4-1, with a possible D match to TRBD2 (6 bases). Trimming pared 6 bases from V and 0 bases from J, leaving 9 bases between. The CDR3 spans 14 residues. CDR1 is MGHRA and CDR2 is YSYEKL in the germline V gene. The CDR3 sequence is CASRGGYSYNEQFF. The CDR3, as DNA: TGCGCCAGCAGGGGAGGATACTCCTACAATGAGCAGTTCTTC.

This clone was detected only once. The chain combines TRBV2 with TRBJ2-2; 10 bases align to TRBD2. With 6 bases clipped from V and 9 bases from J, the junction kept 10 bases outside the gene matches. This CDR3 has 15 residues. CDR1 is SNHLY and CDR2 is FYNNEI in the germline V gene. CDR3 region: CASREGLAGVRELFF. The CDR3 DNA follows: TGTGCCAGCAGGGAGGGTCTAGCGGGAGTCCGGGAGCTGTTTTTT.

The genes are TRBV6-1 and TRBJ1-2, with D maybe TRBD1 (5 bases). CDR3 length: 13 amino acids. The V and J ends lost 5 bases and 6 bases respectively, with 13 bases between them. Germline V CDR1 and CDR2: MNHNS, SASEGT. CDR3 sequence (DNA): TGTGCCAGCAGTAAACAGGAACCTAATGGCTACACCTTC. Protein product: CASSKQEPNGYTF.

The V call is TRBV7-9, the J call TRBJ2-7; maybe TRBD1 (6 bases). The length of the CDR3 is 14 residues. Germline CDR1 and CDR2: SEHNR and FQNEAQ (reference sequence). V was pared by 3 bases and J by 2 bases, with 11 bases between. CDR3 nucleotides: TGTGCCAGCAGCTTCGGGACACACGCCTACGAGCAGTACTTC. Amino acid sequence: CASSFGTHAYEQYF.

The chain combines TRBV18 with TRBJ1-4, with 7 positions matching TRBD1. There are 15 residues in the CDR3. J gave up 4 bases and V 2 bases, and 4 bases lay outside the gene matches. The germline CDR1 and CDR2 sequences are KGHSH and LQKENI. Here the CDR3 reads CASSPGQVYNEKLFF. The CDR3 DNA reads as TGTGCCAGCTCACCAGGACAGGTCTATAATGAAAAACTGTTTTTT. Using reference TRBV18 and TRBJ1-4 for the parts outside the CDR3, the full variable domain is NAGVMQNPRHLVRRRGQEARLRCSPMKGHSHVYWYRQLPEEGLKFMVYLQKENIIDESGMPKERFSAEFPKEGPSILRIQQVVRGDSAAYFCASSPGQVYNEKLFFGSGTQLSVL.

The chain links TRBV19 to TRBJ2-2; perhaps TRBD2 as D (6 bases). CDR1 and CDR2 from the germline V gene are LNHDA and SQIVND (reference sequence). Trimming left V 6 bases short and J 5 bases short, with 10 bases between. CDR3 size: 13 residues. The DNA for the CDR3 is TGTGCCAGTAGGCTCGCGGGGACCGGGGAGCTGTTTTTT. Encoded protein: CASRLAGTGELFF.

The genes are TRBV29-1 and TRBJ2-1, with D perhaps matching TRBD1 (5 bases). V gave up 7 bases and J gave up 4 bases, with 11 bases separating them. Germline V CDR1 and CDR2: SQVTM, ANQGSEA. The CDR3 is 12 amino acids. CDR3 region: CSAEAGYNEQFF. The CDR3 DNA follows: TGCAGCGCCGAGGCAGGGTACAATGAGCAGTTCTTC.

A note on this clone: Other nucleotide sequences from this sample produce the same CDR3. The V and J genes are TRBV5-1 and TRBJ2-7; 8 nucleotides agree with TRBD2. Germline V gives CDR1 SGHRS, CDR2 YFSETQ. CDR3 length: 13 amino acids. Trimming took 1 base from V and 5 from J; bases not matched to a gene: 2. CDR3 coding DNA: TGCGCCAGCAGCTTGCCGGGGGGGGACGAGCAGTACTTC. Its protein is CASSLPGGDEQYF.

V is TRBV5-1 and J is TRBJ1-3, with no clear D. Between the trimmed V and J ends, which lost 3 bases and 1 base, there was a span of 11 bases. The CDR3 totals 15 residues. The germline gives CDR1 SGHRS, CDR2 YFSETQ. The CDR3 protein is CASSSTPGSGNTIYF. The DNA for the CDR3 is TGCGCCAGCAGCTCAACCCCGGGTTCTGGAAACACCATATATTTT.

This sequence joins TRBV29-1 and TRBJ2-3; 9 nucleotides line up with TRBD2. The trim removed 4 bases at V and 0 bases at J, leaving 5 bases unmatched. Germline assignment: CDR1 SQVTM and CDR2 ANQGSEA. The CDR3 spans 15 residues. CDR3 protein: CSVVSTSGSTDTQYF. The CDR3 DNA follows: TGCAGCGTTGTGAGTACTAGCGGGAGCACAGATACGCAGTATTTT.

The CDR3, as DNA: TGTGCCAGCAGCTTTTGGCAGGGTTCGCGCTATGGCTACACCTTC. Translation gives CASSFWQGSRYGYTF. This chain links TRBV5-6 with TRBJ1-2; perhaps TRBD1 as D (5 bases). Germline lookup yields CDR1 SGHDT and CDR2 YYEEEE. CDR3 length: 15 amino acids. V was trimmed by 2 bases and J by 4 bases, leaving 15 bases between them. Full variable domain (rest looked up from reference TRBV5-6 and TRBJ1-2): DAGVTQSPTHLIKTRGQQVTLRCSPKSGHDTVSWYQQALGQGPQFIFQYYEEEERQRGNFPDRFSGHQFPNYSSELNVNALLLGDSALYLCASSFWQGSRYGYTFGSGTRLTVV.

J is TRBJ1-1 and V is TRBV4-1, with a tentative D call TRBD1 (5 bases). The CDR3 runs to 16 residues. Germline V gene lookup returns CDR1 MGHRA and CDR2 YSYEKL. V dropped 0 bases and J dropped 7 bases, with 18 bases sitting between them. The CDR3 coding sequence is TGCGCCAGCAGCCAAGATTTCAGGGTCCGTAGAGATGAAGCTTTCTTT. Translating it yields CASSQDFRVRRDEAFF.

This chain joins TRBV19 and TRBJ2-7; tentatively, D is TRBD2 (6 bases). Trimming took 6 bases from V and 6 from J, leaving 39 bases between them. Germline V gene sequence: CDR1 LNHDA, CDR2 SQIVND (reference sequence). This CDR3 contains 21 residues. The CDR3 loop reads CASRGPKTGESESRDGVEQYF. CDR3 in DNA: TGTGCCAGTAGGGGACCCAAGACGGGGGAAAGTGAGAGTCGAGATGGAGTCGAGCAGTACTTC.